This is a list of T cell receptor beta chains from one sample in a study of cytomegalovirus exposure and HLA in healthy donors. Data came from immunoSEQ multiplex PCR; TCRdb stores just in-frame clones and leaves some out. Among under 150,000 clones listed, around 80% were seen once. The sequenced sample consisted of PBMCs. These receptor sequences come from a woman younger than 30 in good health and CMV-seronegative. CDR3s include the opening cysteine and the closing phenylalanine or tryptophan. Each record gives: CDR3 protein, CDR3 DNA, clone size, V gene, D gene, J gene. D genes are given only for firm matches. Only part of the rows carry a size: once, few, many, or a class if the clone is expanded.

CDR3 protein: CASSLGEGDTQYF
CDR3 DNA: TGTGCCAGCAGCTTAGGAGAGGGAGATACGCAGTATTTT
clone size: -
V gene: TRBV7-2
D gene: -
J gene: TRBJ2-3

CDR3 protein: CASSLREGGYEQYF
CDR3 DNA: TGCGCCAGCAGCTTGAGGGAAGGGGGCTACGAGCAGTACTTC
clone size: -
V gene: TRBV5-1
D gene: -
J gene: TRBJ2-7

CDR3 protein: CASGVGPEQYF
CDR3 DNA: TGCGCCAGCGGAGTTGGTCCCGAGCAGTACTTC
clone size: -
V gene: TRBV10-1
D gene: -
J gene: TRBJ2-7

CDR3 protein: CATSRDKALQGGGEQYF
CDR3 DNA: TGTGCCACCAGCAGAGATAAAGCCCTGCAGGGCGGGGGCGAGCAGTACTTC
clone size: -
V gene: TRBV15
D gene: TRBD2
J gene: TRBJ2-7

CDR3 protein: CASSPLAGGTMGTGELFF
CDR3 DNA: TGTGCCAGCAGTCCACTAGCGGGAGGGACGATGGGCACCGGGGAGCTGTTTTTT
clone size: -
V gene: TRBV28
D gene: TRBD2
J gene: TRBJ2-2

CDR3 protein: CSVYTGGLITDTQYF
CDR3 DNA: TGCAGCGTCTACACAGGGGGCTTAATCACAGATACGCAGTATTTT
clone size: -
V gene: TRBV29-1
D gene: TRBD1
J gene: TRBJ2-3

CDR3 protein: CASSPLVSGEQYF
CDR3 DNA: TGTGCCAGCAGCCCCTTAGTGAGCGGAGAGCAGTACTTC
clone size: -
V gene: TRBV14
D gene: -
J gene: TRBJ2-7

CDR3 protein: CASSGRGSGTLGTGELFF
CDR3 DNA: TGTGCCAGTAGTGGTCGGGGTAGCGGGACCCTAGGGACCGGGGAGCTGTTTTTT
clone size: -
V gene: TRBV19
D gene: TRBD2
J gene: TRBJ2-2

CDR3 protein: CASYFSLEGGPNQPQHF
CDR3 DNA: TGTGCCAGCTATTTTTCCTTGGAGGGTGGTCCCAATCAGCCCCAGCATTTT
clone size: -
V gene: TRBV21-1
D gene: -
J gene: TRBJ1-5

CDR3 protein: CASSYDSYTEAFF
CDR3 DNA: TGCGCCAGCAGCTACGACAGCTACACTGAAGCTTTCTTT
clone size: -
V gene: TRBV10-2
D gene: -
J gene: TRBJ1-1

CDR3 protein: CASSGEGAMNTEAFF
CDR3 DNA: TGTGCCAGCAGTGGCGAGGGGGCTATGAACACTGAAGCTTTCTTT
clone size: -
V gene: TRBV6-1
D gene: TRBD1
J gene: TRBJ1-1

CDR3 protein: CASSEINREAFF
CDR3 DNA: TGTGCCAGCAGTGAAATTAACAGAGAAGCTTTCTTT
clone size: few
V gene: TRBV5-6
D gene: -
J gene: TRBJ1-1

CDR3 protein: CASSQVAGGRPYEQYF
CDR3 DNA: TGCGCCAGCAGCCAAGTAGCGGGAGGGCGGCCCTACGAGCAGTACTTC
clone size: few
V gene: TRBV4-1
D gene: TRBD2
J gene: TRBJ2-7

CDR3 protein: CASSPGGGRSTEAFF
CDR3 DNA: TGTGCCAGCTCCCCCGGGGGGGGTAGGTCCACTGAAGCTTTCTTT
clone size: -
V gene: TRBV18
D gene: -
J gene: TRBJ1-1

CDR3 protein: CASRDPGLPDGYTF
CDR3 DNA: TGCGCCAGCAGGGACCCGGGACTCCCAGATGGCTACACCTTC
clone size: few
V gene: TRBV10-2
D gene: -
J gene: TRBJ1-2

CDR3 protein: CASGLAGGINEQFF
CDR3 DNA: TGTGCCAGCGGGCTAGCGGGAGGTATCAATGAGCAGTTCTTC
clone size: -
V gene: TRBV27
D gene: TRBD2
J gene: TRBJ2-1

CDR3 protein: CASSTVLAGAGTQFF
CDR3 DNA: TGTGCCAGCAGCACTGTACTAGCGGGAGCAGGGACCCAGTTCTTC
clone size: -
V gene: TRBV9
D gene: TRBD2
J gene: TRBJ2-1

CDR3 protein: CASSKDRREGLTYNEQFF
CDR3 DNA: TGCGCCAGCAGCAAAGACAGACGGGAGGGCCTCACCTACAATGAGCAGTTCTTC
clone size: -
V gene: TRBV5-1
D gene: TRBD2
J gene: TRBJ2-1

CDR3 protein: CASSRDRGNQPQHF
CDR3 DNA: TGTGCCAGCAGTAGGGACAGGGGGAATCAGCCCCAGCATTTT
clone size: few
V gene: TRBV27
D gene: TRBD1
J gene: TRBJ1-5

CDR3 protein: CASSLTSRSSYNEQFF
CDR3 DNA: TGCGCCAGCAGCCTCACTAGCAGAAGCTCCTACAATGAGCAGTTCTTC
clone size: -
V gene: TRBV4-1
D gene: -
J gene: TRBJ2-1

CDR3 protein: CASSPIVLAGGLSEQYF
CDR3 DNA: TGCGCCAGCAGCCCGATCGTCCTAGCGGGAGGGCTCAGCGAGCAGTACTTC
clone size: once
V gene: TRBV4-1
D gene: TRBD2
J gene: TRBJ2-7

CDR3 protein: CASSVQGAILNTEAFF
CDR3 DNA: TGTGCCAGCAGTGTTCAAGGGGCCATATTGAACACTGAAGCTTTCTTT
clone size: few
V gene: TRBV2
D gene: -
J gene: TRBJ1-1

CDR3 protein: CASSSLAGYNEQFF
CDR3 DNA: TGTGCCAGCAGCTCACTAGCGGGGTACAATGAGCAGTTCTTC
clone size: -
V gene: TRBV7-9
D gene: TRBD2
J gene: TRBJ2-1

CDR3 protein: CASSLFGREGPYEQYF
CDR3 DNA: TGTGCCAGCAGTTTATTCGGGCGGGAGGGCCCCTACGAGCAGTACTTC
clone size: -
V gene: TRBV28
D gene: TRBD2
J gene: TRBJ2-7

CDR3 protein: CASSELVDRGVGYTF
CDR3 DNA: TGTGCCAGCAGTGAGCTTGTGGACAGGGGAGTTGGCTACACCTTC
clone size: few
V gene: TRBV6-1
D gene: TRBD1
J gene: TRBJ1-2

CDR3 protein: CASSAGGVAEAFF
CDR3 DNA: TGTGCCAGCAGCGCTGGGGGGGTCGCTGAAGCTTTCTTT
clone size: few
V gene: TRBV21-1
D gene: -
J gene: TRBJ1-1